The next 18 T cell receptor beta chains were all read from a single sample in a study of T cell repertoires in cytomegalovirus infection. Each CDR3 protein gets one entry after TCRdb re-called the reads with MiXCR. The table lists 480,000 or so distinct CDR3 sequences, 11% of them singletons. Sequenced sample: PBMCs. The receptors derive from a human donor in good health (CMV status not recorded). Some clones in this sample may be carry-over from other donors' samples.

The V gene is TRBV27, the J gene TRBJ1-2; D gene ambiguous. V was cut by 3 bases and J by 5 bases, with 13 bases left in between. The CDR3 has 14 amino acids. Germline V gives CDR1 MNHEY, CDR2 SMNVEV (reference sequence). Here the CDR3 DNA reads TGTGCCAGCAGTTTCGGGCGGAATTTTTATGGCTACACCTTC. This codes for CASSFGRNFYGYTF.

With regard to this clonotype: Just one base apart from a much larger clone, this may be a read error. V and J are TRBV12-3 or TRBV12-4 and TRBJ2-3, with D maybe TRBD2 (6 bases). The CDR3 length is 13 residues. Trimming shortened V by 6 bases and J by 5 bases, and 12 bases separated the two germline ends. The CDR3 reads CASRAGRRDTQYF. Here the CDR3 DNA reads TGTGCCAGCAGGGCGGGGAGGAGAGATACGCAGTATTTT.

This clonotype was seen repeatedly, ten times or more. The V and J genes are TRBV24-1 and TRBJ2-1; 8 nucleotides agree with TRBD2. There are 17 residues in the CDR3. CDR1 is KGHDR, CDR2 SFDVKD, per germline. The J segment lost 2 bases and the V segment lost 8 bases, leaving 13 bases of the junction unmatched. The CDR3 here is CATTQILAGLPYNEQFF. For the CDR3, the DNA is TGTGCCACCACCCAAATTCTAGCGGGCCTCCCCTACAATGAGCAGTTCTTC.

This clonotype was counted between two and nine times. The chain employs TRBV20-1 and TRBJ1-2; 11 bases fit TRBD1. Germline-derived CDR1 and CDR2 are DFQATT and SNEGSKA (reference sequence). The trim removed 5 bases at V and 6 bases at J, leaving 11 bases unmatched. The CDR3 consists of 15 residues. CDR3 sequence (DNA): TGCAGTGCTCCGGACAGGGGGCGCGTTGAAGATGGCTACACCTTC. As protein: CSAPDRGRVEDGYTF.

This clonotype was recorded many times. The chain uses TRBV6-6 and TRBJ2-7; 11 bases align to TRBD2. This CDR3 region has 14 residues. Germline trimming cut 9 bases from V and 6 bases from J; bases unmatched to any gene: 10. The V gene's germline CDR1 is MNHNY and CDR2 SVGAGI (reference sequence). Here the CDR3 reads CASEILAGGSEQYF. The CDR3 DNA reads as TGTGCCAGTGAAATTCTAGCGGGAGGCAGCGAGCAGTACTTC.

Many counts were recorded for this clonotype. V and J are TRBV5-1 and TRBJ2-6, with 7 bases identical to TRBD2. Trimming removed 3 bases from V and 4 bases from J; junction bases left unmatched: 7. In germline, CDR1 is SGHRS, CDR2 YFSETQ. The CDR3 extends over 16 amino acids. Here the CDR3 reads CASSWPGGTGANVLTF. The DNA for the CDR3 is TGCGCCAGCAGCTGGCCGGGGGGTACCGGGGCCAACGTCCTGACTTTC.

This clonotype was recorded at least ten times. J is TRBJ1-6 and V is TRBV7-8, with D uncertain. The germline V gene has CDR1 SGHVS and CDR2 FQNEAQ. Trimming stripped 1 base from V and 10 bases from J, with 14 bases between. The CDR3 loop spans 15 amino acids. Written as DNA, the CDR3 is TGTGCCAGCAGCTTAGTTTTGGGTCTTCGATCACCCCTCCACTTT. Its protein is CASSLVLGLRSPLHF.

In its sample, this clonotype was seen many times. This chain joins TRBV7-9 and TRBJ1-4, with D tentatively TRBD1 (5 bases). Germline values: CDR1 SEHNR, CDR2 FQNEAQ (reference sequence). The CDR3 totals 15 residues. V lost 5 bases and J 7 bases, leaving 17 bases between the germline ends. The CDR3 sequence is CASSMQGTGFEKLFF. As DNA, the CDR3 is TGTGCCAGCAGCATGCAGGGAACGGGGTTTGAAAAACTGTTTTTT.

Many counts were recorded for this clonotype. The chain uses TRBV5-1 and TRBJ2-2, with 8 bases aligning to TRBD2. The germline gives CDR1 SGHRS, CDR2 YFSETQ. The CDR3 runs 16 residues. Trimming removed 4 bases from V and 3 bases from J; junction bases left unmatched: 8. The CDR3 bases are TGCGCCAGCAGCCGTGCGACTAGCGTAGACACCGGGGAGCTGTTTTTT. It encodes CASSRATSVDTGELFF. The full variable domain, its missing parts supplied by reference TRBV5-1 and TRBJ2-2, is KAGVTQTPRYLIKTRGQQVTLSCSPISGHRSVSWYQQTPGQGLQFLFEYFSETQRNKGNFPGRFSGRQFSNSRSEMNVSTLELGDSALYLCASSRATSVDTGELFFGEGSRLTVL.

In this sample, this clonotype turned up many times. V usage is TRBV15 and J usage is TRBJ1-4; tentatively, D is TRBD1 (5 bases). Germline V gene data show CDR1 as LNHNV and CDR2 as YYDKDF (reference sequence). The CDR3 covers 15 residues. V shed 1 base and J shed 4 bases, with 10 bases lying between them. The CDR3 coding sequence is TGTGCCACCAGCAGAGGGGCAGGGAGTAATGAAAAACTGTTTTTT. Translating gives CATSRGAGSNEKLFF.

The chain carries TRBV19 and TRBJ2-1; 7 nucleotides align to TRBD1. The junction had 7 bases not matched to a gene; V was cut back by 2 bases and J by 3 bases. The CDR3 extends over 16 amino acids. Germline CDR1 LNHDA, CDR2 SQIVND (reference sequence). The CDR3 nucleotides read TGTGCCAGTAGTATAAGTAGGGGACAGAACTACAATGAGCAGTTCTTC. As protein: CASSISRGQNYNEQFF. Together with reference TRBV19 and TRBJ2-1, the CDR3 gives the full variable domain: DGGITQSPKYLFRKEGQNVTLSCEQNLNHDAMYWYRQDPGQGLRLIYYSQIVNDFQKGDIAEGYSVSREKKESFPLTVTSAQKNPTAFYLCASSISRGQNYNEQFFGPGTRLTVL.

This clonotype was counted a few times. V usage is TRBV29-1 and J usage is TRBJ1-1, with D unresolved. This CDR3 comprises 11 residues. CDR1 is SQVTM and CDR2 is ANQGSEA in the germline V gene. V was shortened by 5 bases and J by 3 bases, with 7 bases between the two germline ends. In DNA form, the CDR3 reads TGCAGCGTTATGGGTCACACTGAAGCTTTCTTT. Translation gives CSVMGHTEAFF.

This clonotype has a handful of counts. The CDR3 is CASSRGQGVYEQYF. CDR3 bases: TGTGCCAGCAGTCGAGGACAGGGTGTCTACGAGCAGTACTTC. V is TRBV3-1 and J is TRBJ2-7; 8 nucleotides agree with TRBD1. Germline V lookup: CDR1 LGHDT, CDR2 YNNKEL (reference sequence). The CDR3 length is 14 residues. Unmatched junction bases numbered 7, after V lost 6 bases and J lost 3 bases.

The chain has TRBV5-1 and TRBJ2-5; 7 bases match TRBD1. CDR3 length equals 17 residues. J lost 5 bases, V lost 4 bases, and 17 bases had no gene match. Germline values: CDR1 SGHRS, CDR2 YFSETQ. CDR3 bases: TGCGCCAGCAGCCCCGGGACAGCCACCCTAATGAGTGAGACCCAGTACTTC. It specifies CASSPGTATLMSETQYF.

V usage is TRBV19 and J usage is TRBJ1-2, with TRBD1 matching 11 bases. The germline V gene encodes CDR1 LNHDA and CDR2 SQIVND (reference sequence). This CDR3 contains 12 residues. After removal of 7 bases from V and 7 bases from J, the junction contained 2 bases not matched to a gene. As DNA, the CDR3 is TGTGCCAGTACGGGACAGGGGGTTGGCTACACCTTC. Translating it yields CASTGQGVGYTF.

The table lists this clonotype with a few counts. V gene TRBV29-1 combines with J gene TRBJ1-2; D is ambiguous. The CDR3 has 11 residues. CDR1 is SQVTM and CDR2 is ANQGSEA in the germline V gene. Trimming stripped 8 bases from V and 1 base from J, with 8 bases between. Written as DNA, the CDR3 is TGCAGCATAGTACTTAACTATGGCTACACCTTC. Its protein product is CSIVLNYGYTF.

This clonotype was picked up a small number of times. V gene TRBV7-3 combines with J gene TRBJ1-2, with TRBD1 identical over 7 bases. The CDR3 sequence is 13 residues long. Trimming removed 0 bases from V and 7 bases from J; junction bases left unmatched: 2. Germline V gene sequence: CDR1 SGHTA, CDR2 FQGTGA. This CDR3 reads CASSLTGGGGYTF. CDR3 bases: TGTGCCAGCAGCTTAACAGGGGGCGGTGGCTACACCTTC.

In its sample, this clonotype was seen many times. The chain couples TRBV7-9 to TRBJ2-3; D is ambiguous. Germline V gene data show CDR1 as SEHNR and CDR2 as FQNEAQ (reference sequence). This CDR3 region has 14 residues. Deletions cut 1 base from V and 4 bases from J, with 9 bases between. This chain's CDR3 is CASSLVVGSDTQYF. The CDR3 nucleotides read TGTGCCAGCAGCTTAGTGGTGGGTTCAGATACGCAGTATTTT.